This T cell receptor (beta chain) emerged from a study of graft-versus-host responses after intestinal transplantation (dated by TCRdb to the early 2020s). Background for the entire study: Multivisceral, liver-intestinal, or isolated intestinal transplants were received by the recipients. Anti-thymocyte globulin induction was given to all recipients, followed by maintenance tacrolimus and steroids for two to four years. Alloreactive clones were identified by sequencing pre-transplant mixed lymphocyte reaction products and comparing these products with unstimulated pre-transplant donor and recipient T cells. Rather than going through the commercial service, samples from a few later patients were sequenced in-house on an Illumina MiSeq and processed with MiXCR. After intestinal transplantation, graft-versus-host and host-versus-graft alloreactive T cell clones were followed in the graft, circulation and bone marrow using bulk TCR-beta CDR3 sequencing. A peak of at least 4% donor T cells among recipient peripheral blood mononuclear cells was the definition used for donor T cell macrochimerism. The cohort enrolled 24 intestinal transplant recipients, one of whom was a retransplant, and a few patients without pretransplant specimens were excluded. The paper as a whole reports these results and caveats: In patients with donor T cell macrochimerism, the allografts had high GvH to HvG T cell clonal ratios. Early after transplant, declines in HvG clones were associated with peak levels of circulating GvH clones. GvH clones were found in recipient bone marrow, and some of the GvH clones appeared earlier in ileal mucosa or blood, which is consistent with an intestinal mucosal origin. The conclusions were limited by the relatively low number and heterogeneity of the intestinal transplant patients.

The library was obtained by the immunoSEQ multiplex PCR assay. In most patients, genomic DNA was isolated using the Qiagen DNeasy Blood and Tissue Kit and sent frozen to Adaptive Biotechnologies for TCR sequencing. For most patients, high-throughput TCR-beta CDR3 sequencing of genomic DNA was performed by Adaptive Biotechnologies. On the study's bioinformatics: Adaptive's ImmunoSEQ software was the source of the TCR sequencing data for about 17 patients, while a few other patients were processed with MiXCR and VDJtools. To correct CD4 versus CD8 sorting errors, any sequence found in both subsets at a frequency ratio below 5:1 was removed. CDR3 nucleotide sequences shared between donor and recipient were removed because their origin could not be assigned. Alloreactive clones required at least 2-fold expansion over unstimulated cells and minimum CFSE-low frequency of 0.002% (template counts) or 0.001% (read counts). Mappable clones were those detected in sequenced pre-transplant spleen, lymph node, or MLR CFSE-low populations of the donor or recipient. Cumulative frequency of alloreactive clones was calculated as a percentage of all sequences weighted by copy number. TCRdb took this table from immuneACCESS and kept in-frame rearrangements with V and J called. Such tables lack part of the clones; where checked against another copy, unresolved V genes explain under half of the gap, and the rest is unexplained. The D gene and trimming were derived from the DNA, and the V and J assignments and clone size from that table. This sample has more than 85,000 clones in its table, and around 93% of those were observed once. The ten largest clonotypes hold about 0.51% of the sample.

The cysteine opens and the phenylalanine closes a CDR3 of 18 amino acids. Here the CDR3 DNA is all that survives: 54 bases in frame from base 1. According to the germline V gene (reference sequence), CDR1 reads MNHEY and CDR2 reads SMNVEV. V ends up 6 bases short and J 10 bases short, with an unmatched junction base count of 21. The time point label for this specimen denotes: cells obtained before transplantation from donor or recipient. CD3+CD4+ and CD3+CD8+ populations were FACS-sorted from unstimulated pre-transplant donor and recipient cells taken from spleen or lymph nodes. This clone appeared a single time. There is no known antigen for this receptor. No much larger clone exists at a distance of one base, and base qualities are not known.

The source was unstimulated CD8+ T cells sorted from spleen or lymph node cells, collected before intestinal transplant. This TCR was sampled from a human donor who received an intestinal transplant. The chain uses TRBV27 and TRBJ2-1; a stretch of 10 junction bases matches TRBD2. The nucleotide sequence reads as follows: TGTGCCAGCAGCTCCTATCCCCCCGGTGGACTAGCGGTATGGGAGCAGTTCTTC. The encoded protein is CASSSYPPGGLAVWEQFF.